Below, 31 T cell receptor beta chains from the same sample are listed, as sequenced in a study of cytomegalovirus exposure and HLA in healthy donors. PCR amplification relied on 60 Vbeta primers (plus 13 Jbeta primers). Method: immunoSEQ multiplex PCR; TCRdb's copy keeps in-frame clones and lacks some. This sample has around 100,000 clones, with 82% found just once. The source material was PBMCs. All receptors derive from a woman aged 18-29 years in good health and CMV-seronegative.

The rearrangement links TRBV18 to TRBJ2-3, with TRBD1 as a possible D gene (5 bases). Trimming left V 2 bases short and J 2 bases short, with 11 bases between. In germline, CDR1 is KGHSH, CDR2 LQKENI. The CDR3 is 15 amino acids. The CDR3 protein is CASSPKGSYTDTQYF. CDR3 coding DNA: TGTGCCAGCTCACCAAAGGGGTCTTACACAGATACGCAGTATTTT.

The genes are TRBV29-1 and TRBJ2-1; D is perhaps TRBD2 (5 bases). Trimming took 7 bases from V and 4 from J, leaving 20 bases between them. CDR3 size: 15 residues. Germline values: CDR1 SQVTM, CDR2 ANQGSEA. The CDR3 sequence: CSAPVPERGYNEQFF. CDR3 in DNA: TGCAGCGCTCCTGTCCCGGAGAGAGGGTACAATGAGCAGTTCTTC.

The V call is TRBV4-1, the J call TRBJ2-2; D uncertain. CDR3 length equals 13 residues. Germline assignment: CDR1 MGHRA and CDR2 YSYEKL. The germline V and J ends were trimmed by 1 base and 6 bases, with 6 bases remaining between them. The CDR3 here is CASSQVRAGELFF. CDR3 sequence (DNA): TGCGCCAGCAGCCAAGTCCGAGCCGGGGAGCTGTTTTTT.

This clone was observed once. This chain joins TRBV5-4 and TRBJ2-3; a weak D match, TRBD2 (5 bases). Trimming took off 1 base at V and 4 bases at J, with 10 bases between the two ends. Germline loops: CDR1 SGHNT, CDR2 YYREEE (reference sequence). The CDR3 runs 14 residues. CDR3 nucleotide sequence: TGTGCCAGCAGCTTGCGGGGTACCTCAGATACGCAGTATTTT. This translates into CASSLRGTSDTQYF. The full variable domain, with the rest looked up from reference TRBV5-4 and TRBJ2-3, is ETGVTQSPTHLIKTRGQQVTLRCSSQSGHNTVSWYQQALGQGPQFIFQYYREEENGRGNFPPRFSGLQFPNYSSELNVNALELDDSALYLCASSLRGTSDTQYFGPGTRLTVL.

The J gene is TRBJ1-1, the V gene TRBV2; D perhaps matches TRBD1 (6 bases). The ends were cut back, 6 bases at V and 0 bases at J, with 11 bases in the middle. The germline gives CDR1 SNHLY, CDR2 FYNNEI. The CDR3 spans 14 residues. The CDR3 loop is CASSQTGLNTEAFF. The DNA for the CDR3 is TGTGCCAGCAGCCAGACAGGTTTGAACACTGAAGCTTTCTTT.

V and J are TRBV13 and TRBJ2-7, with D perhaps TRBD1 (6 bases). V lost 5 bases to trimming and J lost 6 bases, with 17 bases between them. CDR3 length: 14 amino acids. CDR1 PRHDT and CDR2 FYEKMQ come from the germline V gene (reference sequence). The CDR3 DNA reads TGTGCCAGCAGCGCGGCATCCTCCAGGGGCGAGCAGTACTTC. Translating it yields CASSAASSRGEQYF. The full variable domain, in which reference TRBV13 and TRBJ2-7 provide the parts outside the CDR3, is AAGVIQSPRHLIKEKRETATLKCYPIPRHDTVYWYQQGPGQDPQFLISFYEKMQSDKGSIPDRFSAQQFSDYHSELNMSSLELGDSALYFCASSAASSRGEQYFGPGTRLTVT.

The J gene is TRBJ2-1, the V gene TRBV10-1; 9 bases agree with TRBD1. This CDR3 contains 15 residues. V trimming: 8 bases; J trimming: 7 bases; junction bases outside the gene matches: 12. Looked up from germline, CDR1 is WNHNN and CDR2 is SYGVQD (reference sequence). Written as DNA, the CDR3 is TGCGCCAGCGGATTCCCGGGACAGGGATTTAATGAGCAGTTCTTC. Amino acid sequence: CASGFPGQGFNEQFF.

The chain uses TRBV10-3 and TRBJ2-7; D remains ambiguous. V was cut by 2 bases and J by 9 bases, with 14 bases left in between. The V gene's germline CDR1 is ENHRY and CDR2 SYGVKD. The CDR3 consists of 13 residues. The CDR3 here is CAISEDLRMGQYV. The CDR3 region has the DNA TGTGCCATCAGTGAGGACCTCAGAATGGGGCAGTACGTC.

This clone was counted a few times. The chain employs TRBV5-6 and TRBJ2-1; weak D call: TRBD2 (5 bases). The CDR3 consists of 12 residues. Trimming cost V 4 bases and J 10 bases, with 12 bases left between them. Germline assignment: CDR1 SGHDT and CDR2 YYEEEE. The CDR3, as DNA: TGTGCCAGCAGCCAGCTCACGGGAGAGCAGTTCTTC. Its translation: CASSQLTGEQFF.

This clone was counted once. V usage is TRBV4-1 and J usage is TRBJ1-3; D call uncertain. Trimming took off 3 bases at V and 3 bases at J, with 18 bases between the two ends. The CDR3 length is 17 residues. Germline lookup yields CDR1 MGHRA and CDR2 YSYEKL. The CDR3 nucleotides are TGCGCCAGCAGCCAGCTAATAGACGGGTCTTTTGGAAACACCATATATTTT. Encoded protein: CASSQLIDGSFGNTIYF.

The V call is TRBV13, the J call TRBJ1-2; 9 bases align to TRBD1. The V gene's germline CDR1 is PRHDT and CDR2 FYEKMQ (reference sequence). The CDR3 sequence is 14 residues long. V lost 5 bases and J lost 8; bases outside the gene matches: 9. In DNA form, the CDR3 reads TGTGCCAGCAGCCCTCGAGGACAGGGGTACGGCTACACCTTC. Amino acid sequence: CASSPRGQGYGYTF.

The rearrangement joins TRBV18 to TRBJ2-2; D gene unclear. The ends were cut back, 2 bases at V and 4 bases at J, with 8 bases in the middle. The CDR3 extends over 14 amino acids. Germline CDR1 KGHSH, CDR2 LQKENI. The CDR3 loop reads CASSPGQTTGELFF. In DNA form, the CDR3 reads TGTGCCAGCTCACCAGGGCAGACCACCGGGGAGCTGTTTTTT.

CDR3 coding DNA: TGTGCCAGCAGTTCCCTCCCGGGGGGGGACACCGGGGAGCTGTTTTTT. Encoded protein: CASSSLPGGDTGELFF. This chain joins TRBV6-5 and TRBJ2-2; 8 bases match TRBD2. This CDR3 contains 16 residues. Germline V CDR1 and CDR2: MNHEY, SVGAGI. With V trimmed by 4 bases and J by 3 bases, 7 bases remained unmatched.

The rearrangement uses TRBV28 and TRBJ2-7; the D gene is possibly TRBD1 (6 bases). Germline V gene lookup returns CDR1 MDHEN and CDR2 SYDVKM. This CDR3 is 13 amino acids long. V was clipped by 6 bases and J by 6 bases, with 15 bases between them. The CDR3 nucleotides are TGTGCCAGCAGGCGACAGGACGGATTCGAGCAGTACGTC. It encodes CASRRQDGFEQYV.

V gene TRBV6-1 combines with J gene TRBJ2-5; TRBD2 aligns across 10 bases. Germline CDR1 and CDR2: MNHNS and SASEGT. Losses at the gene ends were 6 bases for V and 4 bases for J; bases not matched to a gene: 5. This CDR3 is built from 14 residues. CDR3 DNA: TGTGCCAGCAGAGCCACTAGCGGGACAGAGACCCAGTACTTC. Amino acid sequence: CASRATSGTETQYF.

The V gene is TRBV7-8, the J gene TRBJ2-7; D possibly corresponds to TRBD1 (6 bases). Germline V CDR1 and CDR2: SGHVS, FQNEAQ. The V gene lost 1 base and the J gene lost 5 bases, with 12 bases spanning the gap. The CDR3 spans 14 residues. The CDR3 sequence: CASSLVQGSHEQYF. The CDR3 region has the DNA TGTGCCAGCAGCTTAGTACAGGGCAGTCACGAGCAGTACTTC. The whole variable domain, remainder taken from reference TRBV7-8 and TRBJ2-7, is GAGVSQSPRYKVAKRGQDVALRCDPISGHVSLFWYQQALGQGPEFLTYFQNEAQLDKSGLPSDRFFAERPEGSVSTLKIQRTQQEDSAVYLCASSLVQGSHEQYFGPGTRLTVT.

The chain combines TRBV6-5 with TRBJ2-7, with TRBD1 matching over 12 bases. This CDR3 is built from 16 residues. V trimming: 2 bases; J trimming: 0 bases; junction bases outside the gene matches: 2. Per germline, CDR1 MNHEY and CDR2 SVGAGI. The CDR3 loop reads CASSYGTGGSSYEQYF. The CDR3 region has the DNA TGTGCCAGCAGTTACGGGACAGGGGGCTCCTCCTACGAGCAGTACTTC.

This sequence joins TRBV28 and TRBJ2-3; a weak D match, TRBD2 (5 bases). Trimming cost V 5 bases and J 5 bases, with 20 bases left between them. This CDR3 has 16 amino acids. Germline V gene lookup returns CDR1 MDHEN and CDR2 SYDVKM. The DNA of the CDR3 is TGTGCCAGCAGTCCCCGACTAACCGGGGTAGGAGATACGCAGTATTTT. It specifies CASSPRLTGVGDTQYF.

The chain carries TRBV29-1 and TRBJ2-2; 7 bases fit TRBD1. Germline V gene sequence: CDR1 SQVTM, CDR2 ANQGSEA. The CDR3 totals 16 residues. J gave up 0 bases and V 4 bases, and 8 bases lay outside the gene matches. The CDR3 spells CSVGGDRVSNTGELFF. In DNA, the CDR3 is TGCAGCGTTGGAGGAGACAGGGTATCGAACACCGGGGAGCTGTTTTTT.

CDR3 sequence: CAISTSGTGGNQPQHF. The DNA of the CDR3 is TGTGCCATCAGCACTTCCGGGACAGGTGGCAATCAGCCCCAGCATTTT. The chain couples TRBV10-3 to TRBJ1-5; 8 nucleotides align to TRBD1. Trimming removed 6 bases from V and 2 bases from J; junction bases left unmatched: 9. This CDR3 comprises 16 residues. The germline V gene encodes CDR1 ENHRY and CDR2 SYGVKD.

The rearrangement uses TRBV30 and TRBJ1-2, with a tentative D call TRBD1 (6 bases). V was clipped by 0 bases and J by 4 bases, with 9 bases between them. Germline V gene lookup returns CDR1 GTSNPN and CDR2 SVGIG (reference sequence). CDR3 length equals 13 residues. The CDR3 loop is CAWSVAGVYGYTF. As DNA, the CDR3 is TGTGCCTGGAGTGTAGCAGGGGTCTATGGCTACACCTTC. The whole variable domain, filled in from reference TRBV30 and TRBJ1-2, reads SQTIHQWPATLVQPVGSPLSLECTVEGTSNPNLYWYRQAAGRGLQLLFYSVGIGQISSEVPQNLSASRPQDRQFILSSKKLLLSDSGFYLCAWSVAGVYGYTFGSGTRLTVV.

This clone appeared a single time. V is TRBV2 and J is TRBJ2-7; 7 bases are shared with TRBD1. Germline loops: CDR1 SNHLY, CDR2 FYNNEI. The trim removed 2 bases at V and 3 bases at J, leaving 4 bases unmatched. This CDR3 is 14 amino acids long. CDR3 coding DNA: TGTGCCAGCAGTGAAAGGGGGCGGTACTACGAGCAGTACGTC. It specifies CASSERGRYYEQYV.

The chain recombines TRBV2 with TRBJ2-7; TRBD1 matches 7 bases. The CDR3 has 12 residues. Looked up from germline, CDR1 is SNHLY and CDR2 is FYNNEI. Trimming removed 6 bases from V and 4 bases from J; junction bases left unmatched: 3. CDR3 DNA sequence: TGTGCCAGCAGCGAGACAGGGTACGAGCAGTACGTC. It codes for CASSETGYEQYV.

This chain joins TRBV27 and TRBJ2-7; 7 nucleotides agree with TRBD2. The CDR3 contains 15 residues. The trim removed 6 bases at V and 3 bases at J, leaving 11 bases unmatched. CDR1 and CDR2 from the germline V gene are MNHEY and SMNVEV (reference sequence). CDR3 sequence reads: CASREGRGIIYEQYV. CDR3 in DNA: TGTGCCAGCAGGGAAGGGAGGGGCATTATCTACGAGCAGTACGTC.

The genes are TRBV6-1 and TRBJ2-5, with 7 positions matching TRBD1. The CDR3 is 16 amino acids. With 2 bases clipped from V and 4 bases from J, the junction kept 10 bases outside the gene matches. CDR1 and CDR2 from the germline V gene are MNHNS and SASEGT. CDR3 loop: CASSERWGTGVETQYF. The CDR3 DNA sequence: TGTGCCAGCAGTGAAAGGTGGGGTACAGGGGTAGAGACCCAGTACTTC.

This clone was observed a handful of times. The rearrangement joins TRBV4-1 to TRBJ2-6; D gene ambiguous. The V end lost 1 base, the J end lost 1 base, and 5 bases lay between the germline ends. The CDR3 is 15 residues long. From germline, CDR1 is MGHRA and CDR2 YSYEKL. CDR3 nucleotides: TGCGCCAGCAGCCAAGGAGGATCTGGGGCCAACGTCCTGACTTTC. Translation gives CASSQGGSGANVLTF.

The DNA for the CDR3 is TGTGCCAGCTCACAGGGGGTGAACACTGAAGCTTTCTTT. Protein: CASSQGVNTEAFF. The chain recombines TRBV18 with TRBJ1-1; tentative D call: TRBD1 (6 bases). Germline CDR1 KGHSH, CDR2 LQKENI. The V end was cut by 4 bases, the J end by 0 bases, with 6 bases between. The CDR3 runs to 13 residues. Supplemented by reference TRBV18 and TRBJ1-1, the full variable domain reads NAGVMQNPRHLVRRRGQEARLRCSPMKGHSHVYWYRQLPEEGLKFMVYLQKENIIDESGMPKERFSAEFPKEGPSILRIQQVVRGDSAAYFCASSQGVNTEAFFGQGTRLTVV.

V and J are TRBV27 and TRBJ2-1; 9 bases map to TRBD2. Unmatched junction bases numbered 5, after V lost 2 bases and J lost 3 bases. Germline V gene data show CDR1 as MNHEY and CDR2 as SMNVEV (reference sequence). The CDR3 is 16 residues long. In DNA, the CDR3 is TGTGCCAGCAGTTTAAGTAGCGGGGGAGACTACAATGAGCAGTTCTTC. Residues: CASSLSSGGDYNEQFF.

V usage is TRBV5-1 and J usage is TRBJ2-2; 9 bases are a match to TRBD1. The CDR3 has 15 amino acids. The germline V gene encodes CDR1 SGHRS and CDR2 YFSETQ. After removal of 4 bases from V and 2 bases from J, the junction contained 3 bases not matched to a gene. CDR3 in amino acids: CASSRDRANTGELFF. CDR3 nucleotide sequence: TGCGCCAGCAGCCGGGACAGGGCTAACACCGGGGAGCTGTTTTTT. Drawing the rest from reference TRBV5-1 and TRBJ2-2, the complete variable domain is KAGVTQTPRYLIKTRGQQVTLSCSPISGHRSVSWYQQTPGQGLQFLFEYFSETQRNKGNFPGRFSGRQFSNSRSEMNVSTLELGDSALYLCASSRDRANTGELFFGEGSRLTVL.

The CDR3 DNA reads as TGCGCCAGCAGCGCCGAGACAGCCTGGGAGCAGTACTTC. Protein: CASSAETAWEQYF. This rearrangement joins TRBV5-1 to TRBJ2-7; D possibly corresponds to TRBD1 (5 bases). Trimming took off 4 bases at V and 7 bases at J, with 15 bases between the two ends. Germline V gene data show CDR1 as SGHRS and CDR2 as YFSETQ. The CDR3 totals 13 residues.

This clone occurred a few times. The chain uses TRBV28 and TRBJ1-2; TRBD1 is a possible D gene (6 bases). Looked up from germline, CDR1 is MDHEN and CDR2 is SYDVKM. The V gene lost 5 bases and the J gene lost 0 bases, with 13 bases spanning the gap. This CDR3 contains 15 residues. The CDR3 DNA sequence: TGTGCCAGCAGTCCGGTGGACAGACCTAACTATGGCTACACCTTC. Protein sequence: CASSPVDRPNYGYTF.